This T cell receptor (beta chain) came from a study of shared clonotypes between healthy human individuals. In regard to this clone: Its antigen is not identified.

Points from the study as a whole: Some clonotypes were shared by all four sorted-subset donors, while others were not shared. The non-shared ones had lower generation probabilities than the shared ones.

Terminally differentiated effector memory CD45RA+ cells were left out of the naive CD8 fraction, which was CD45RO-negative and positively selected for CCR7. Produced via immunoSEQ multiplex PCR; TCRdb's table is partial and in-frame only. The data show 630,000 or so clones, roughly 98% seen once. Sequenced sample: naive CD8+ T cells sorted from blood. This sequence was found in a man between 25 and 39 years old in good health.

In DNA, the CDR3 is TGCAGCGTTGAAGGGGAGACTAGCGGGGTCTACGAGCAGTACTTC. Translation: CSVEGETSGVYEQYF. V and J are TRBV29-1 and TRBJ2-7, with 11 positions matching TRBD2. Germline trimming cut 1 base from V and 3 bases from J; bases unmatched to any gene: 5. This CDR3 has 15 residues. Germline CDR1 and CDR2: SQVTM and ANQGSEA.